This entry is about one TCR beta chain. Data came from immunoSEQ multiplex PCR; TCRdb stores just in-frame clones and leaves some out. The sample includes around 330,000 clones, about 64% seen only once; the top ten take about 6.7%. The sample originates from a study of cytotoxic CD8 clonotypes in ibrutinib-treated CLL. Whole-study context: The samples contained hundreds of thousands of productive templates on average. They also contained an average of about 100,000 productive rearrangements.

Genomic DNA in a quantity of about 2.2 micrograms was derived from cryopreserved PBMCs for TCR beta libraries. The CDR3 has 13 amino acids. Germline values: CDR1 SEHNR, CDR2 FQNEAQ (reference sequence). V lost 5 bases to trimming and J lost 7 bases, with 14 bases between them. This receptor was taken from a human donor with chronic lymphocytic leukemia. The sample in question was PBMCs, obtained after 36 months of ibrutinib treatment. This rearrangement joins TRBV7-9 to TRBJ1-1, with a weak D call TRBD1 (5 bases). The CDR3 sequence: CASSPSGLFEAFF. The CDR3 nucleotides read TGTGCCAGCAGCCCATCGGGGCTCTTTGAAGCTTTCTTT.